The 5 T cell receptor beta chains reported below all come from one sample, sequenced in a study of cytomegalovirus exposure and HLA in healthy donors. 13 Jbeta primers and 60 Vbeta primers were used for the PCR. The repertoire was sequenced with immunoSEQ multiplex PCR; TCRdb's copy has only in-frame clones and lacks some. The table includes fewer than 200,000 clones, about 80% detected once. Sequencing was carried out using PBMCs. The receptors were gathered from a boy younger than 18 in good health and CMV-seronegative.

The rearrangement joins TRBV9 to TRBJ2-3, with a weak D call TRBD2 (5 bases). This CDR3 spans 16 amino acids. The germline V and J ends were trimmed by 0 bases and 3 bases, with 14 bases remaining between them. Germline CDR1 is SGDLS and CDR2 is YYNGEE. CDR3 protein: CASSVGNGGLTDTQYF. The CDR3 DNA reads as TGTGCCAGCAGCGTAGGAAACGGCGGGTTGACAGATACGCAGTATTTT.

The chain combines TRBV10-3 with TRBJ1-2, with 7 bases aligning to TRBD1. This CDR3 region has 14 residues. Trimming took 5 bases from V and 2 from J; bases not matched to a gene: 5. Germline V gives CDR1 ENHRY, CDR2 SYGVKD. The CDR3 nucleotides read TGTGCCATCAGTTTAGACAGGGTCAACTATGGCTACACCTTC. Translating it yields CAISLDRVNYGYTF.

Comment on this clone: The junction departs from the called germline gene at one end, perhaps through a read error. CDR3 DNA: TGTTCCAGCAGCTTCGGGGGGAGAGCCACAACTGACTATGGCTACACCTTC. It yields the protein CSSSFGGRATTDYGYTF. V is TRBV7-9 and J is TRBJ1-2; D might be TRBD1 (5 bases). This CDR3 is 17 amino acids long. Germline V gene data show CDR1 as SEHNR and CDR2 as FQNEAQ (reference sequence). Using reference TRBV7-9 and TRBJ1-2 for the parts outside the CDR3, the full variable domain is DTGVSQNPRHKITKRGQNVTFRCDPISEHNRLYWYRQTLGQGPEFLTYFQNEAQLEKSRLLSDRFSAERPKGSFSTLEIQRTEQGDSAMYLCSSSFGGRATTDYGYTFGSGTRLTVV.

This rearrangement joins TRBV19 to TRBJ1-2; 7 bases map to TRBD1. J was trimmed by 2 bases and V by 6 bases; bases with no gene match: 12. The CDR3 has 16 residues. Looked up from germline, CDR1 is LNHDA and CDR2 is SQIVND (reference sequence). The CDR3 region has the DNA TGTGCCAGTAGCCCTTTTGGGACAGTGAAGAACTATGGCTACACCTTC. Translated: CASSPFGTVKNYGYTF.

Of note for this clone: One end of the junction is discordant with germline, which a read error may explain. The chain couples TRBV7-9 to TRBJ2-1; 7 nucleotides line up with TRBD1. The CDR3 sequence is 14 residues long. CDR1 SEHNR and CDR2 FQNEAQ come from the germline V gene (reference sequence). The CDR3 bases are TGTTCCAGCAGCTTAGGGGGCCTGTCGAATGAGCAGTTCTTC. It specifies CSSSLGGLSNEQFF.